This T cell receptor beta chain was recovered during a study of blood T cell repertoires in COVID-19. Study overall: Both acute and convalescent COVID-19 samples were obtained from the United States, Italy and Spain. From T cells, B-cell-depleted T cells, or PBMCs came the material, which was cDNA or gDNA.

Source study methods: Cell counts per sample came from amplifying reference gene primers. TCRdb's copy holds only in-frame clones and misses some; the assay was immunoSEQ multiplex PCR. Clone size and V and J calls were adopted from that table, with D and trimming inferred from the DNA. This sample has over 55,000 clones, with 70% to 85% found just once. Looked up from germline, CDR1 is MDHEN and CDR2 is SYDVKM. The length of the CDR3 is 15 residues. Trimming removed 7 bases from V and 5 bases from J, with 21 bases in between. The sequence was obtained from a woman in her 70s with acute or convalescent COVID-19. Material: peripheral blood. V is TRBV28 and J is TRBJ2-7, with no clear D. The CDR3 DNA reads TGTGCCAGCATAGCTCACACCACGCCAGCCAACGAGCAGTACTTC. This sequence encodes CASIAHTTPANEQYF. Using reference TRBV28 and TRBJ2-7 for the parts outside the CDR3, the full variable domain is DVKVTQSSRYLVKRTGEKVFLECVQDMDHENMFWYRQDPGLGLRLIYFSYDVKMKEKGDIPEGYSVSREKKERFSLILESASTNQTSMYLCASIAHTTPANEQYFGPGTRLTVT.